A selection of T cell receptor beta chains follows, all from one sample in a study of blood T cell repertoires in COVID-19. The assay was immunoSEQ multiplex PCR, and TCRdb's table has in-frame clones only and misses some. The sample shows a few hundred thousand clones, approximately 89% of them seen only once. Sequencing was performed on peripheral blood. These receptors were taken from a woman between 45 and 60 years old with COVID-19, enrolled during active disease. Both conserved end residues are part of each CDR3. A D gene is named only where the DNA matches it firmly. Size is omitted from some rows. Given values are once, few, many or a class for expanded clones.

j_call d_call v_call clone_size cdr3_nt cdr3_aa
TRBJ1-4 - TRBV28 - TGTGCCAGCAGCCCCCCGGACACTCCAAGGGCTGAAAAACTGTTTTTT CASSPPDTPRAEKLFF
TRBJ2-4 - TRBV3-1/TRBV3-2 - TGTGCCAGCAGCCAAGGGCAGGGCATTCAGTACTTC CASSQGQGIQYF
TRBJ1-1 TRBD1 TRBV29-1 - TGCAGCGTACATAACAGGGGAAGGGACACTGAAGCTTTCTTT CSVHNRGRDTEAFF
TRBJ1-2 TRBD1 TRBV12-3/TRBV12-4 - TGTGCCAGCAGGTCGACAGGGAGCTATGGCTACACCTTC CASRSTGSYGYTF
TRBJ1-3 - TRBV15 many TGTGCCACCACTGTGGGGCTCTCTGGAAACACCATATATTTT CATTVGLSGNTIYF
TRBJ1-5 - TRBV4-1 - TGCGCCAGCAGGAGAGGGGAGGGACCCAATCAGCCCCAGCATTTT CASRRGEGPNQPQHF
TRBJ2-7 - TRBV25-1 - TGTGCCAGCAGTGATTTCACCTCGGGCGAGCAGTACTTC CASSDFTSGEQYF
TRBJ2-5 - TRBV7-9 once TGTGCCAGCAGCCAAGAGAGAAATACGGGGGGCTGGGAGACCCAGTACTTC CASSQERNTGGWETQYF
TRBJ1-6 - TRBV7-2 - TGTGCCAGCGGATTCTCCGGGGGGCCTATCAATTCACCCCTCCACTTT CASGFSGGPINSPLHF
TRBJ2-2 - TRBV19 - TGTGCCAGTAGGGCCACTAGCTTCATCGGGGAGCTGTTTTTT CASRATSFIGELFF
TRBJ2-7 TRBD2 TRBV5-1 - TGCGCCAGCAGCTCTACCGGGACTAGCGGGACCTACGAGCAGTACTTC CASSSTGTSGTYEQYF
TRBJ1-2 - TRBV25-1 - TGTGCCAGCGGGACGGTAGGGGGTCACGGTGGCTACACCTTC CASGTVGGHGGYTF
TRBJ2-7 - TRBV4-2 - TGTGCCAGCAGCCAAGATGGAGTAGCGGAGAATTACGAGCAGTACTTC CASSQDGVAENYEQYF
TRBJ1-2 - TRBV5-1 - TGCGCCAGCAGCTTAGAACAGGTTGGCTACACCTTC CASSLEQVGYTF
TRBJ1-1 - TRBV7-3 - TGTGCCAGCAGCTTTGGCGGGCGTGGGACTGAAGCTTTCTTT CASSFGGRGTEAFF
TRBJ1-1 - TRBV28 once TGTGCCAGCAGTTTTAAGCCGAACACTGAAGCTTTCTTT CASSFKPNTEAFF
TRBJ2-7 TRBD1 TRBV27 - TGTGCCAGCAGTCGACAGGGGCGGACCTACGAGCAGTACTTC CASSRQGRTYEQYF
TRBJ1-3 TRBD1 TRBV19 - TGTGCCAGTAGACAGGGGGCTGCAGGAAACACCATATATTTT CASRQGAAGNTIYF